Each of the 29 T cell receptor beta chains below was sequenced from the same sample in a study of T cells in Graves' hyperthyroidism and ophthalmopathy (dated by TCRdb to the late 2010s). Preparation of the library involved multiplex PCR. TCRdb names Illumina HiSeq 2000 as the instrument used. The TCR beta CDR3 regions were amplified from RNA transcripts. The TCR CDR3 was subjected to a first round of RT-PCR using the HTBI primer set and the Qiagen OneStep RT-PCR kit. TCRdb reprocessed the public reads (quality trimming at Q25 with fastp, clone calling with MiXCR) and kept in-frame beta chains. When rows share a CDR3 protein, they turn into one entry using the most common DNA and genes. The sample records 550,000 to 700,000 distinct CDR3 sequences, under 60% of which are singletons. About 20% of the sample lies in the top ten. Sequencing was done on a sample of peripheral blood or thyroid tissue (not recorded which). The source is an adult woman with Graves' disease, either hyperthyroidism or ophthalmopathy (not recorded which).

This clonotype was counted between two and nine times. The chain carries TRBV12-3 or TRBV12-4 and TRBJ1-1; D gene unclear. The CDR3 length is 13 residues. V was trimmed by 3 bases and J by 1 base, leaving 6 bases between them. CDR3 in amino acids: CASSFNPNTEAFF. The CDR3 DNA is TGTGCCAGCAGTTTCAATCCGAACACTGAAGCTTTCTTT.

As regards this clonotype: A much larger clone is a single base away; this may be a read error. This chain connects TRBV11-2 to TRBJ1-4; 8 nucleotides line up with TRBD1. Looked up from germline, CDR1 is SGHAT and CDR2 is FQNNGV. The CDR3 has 18 residues. The CDR3 loop reads CAGSLGRDRRATNEKLFF. Written as DNA, the CDR3 is TGTGCCGGCAGCTTAGGAAGGGACAGGCGAGCAACTAATGAAAAACTGTTTTTT.

This clonotype turned up a few times. The V call is TRBV7-6, the J call TRBJ2-5; D not certain. The CDR3 loop spans 13 amino acids. Trimming took 4 bases from V and 1 from J, leaving 7 bases between them. Germline CDR1 and CDR2: SGHVS and FNYEAQ. CDR3 nucleotides: TGTGCCAGCAGCTCCCCTAGCCAAGAGACCCAGTACTTC. This encodes CASSSPSQETQYF.

This clonotype was observed at least ten times. The genes are TRBV12-3 or TRBV12-4 and TRBJ1-5, with TRBD1 as a possible D gene (5 bases). Trimming removed 1 base from V and 15 bases from J, with 19 bases in between. The length of the CDR3 is 14 residues. The CDR3 protein is CASSLELTGAGRHF. As DNA, the CDR3 is TGTGCCAGCAGTTTAGAATTGACCGGGGCTGGTAGGCATTTT.

The V gene is TRBV2, the J gene TRBJ1-6; no firm D call. The CDR3 covers 15 residues. V gave up 2 bases and J gave up 6 bases, with 11 bases separating them. Germline values: CDR1 SNHLY, CDR2 FYNNEI. CDR3 in amino acids: CASSEWASPNSPLHF. The CDR3 DNA follows: TGTGCCAGCAGTGAATGGGCTAGCCCTAATTCACCCCTCCACTTT.

This clonotype was recorded many times. This sequence joins TRBV2 and TRBJ2-2; D uncertain. The CDR3 is made up of 14 amino acids. Trimming took off 6 bases at V and 0 bases at J, with 8 bases between the two ends. Germline V gives CDR1 SNHLY, CDR2 FYNNEI. CDR3 residues: CASRATTNTGELFF. The CDR3, as DNA: TGTGCCAGCAGGGCAACGACGAACACCGGGGAGCTGTTTTTT.

This chain connects TRBV6-5 to TRBJ1-1; D unclear. V lost 3 bases and J 0 bases, leaving 11 bases between the germline ends. Germline V lookup: CDR1 MNHEY, CDR2 SVGAGI. The CDR3 extends over 15 amino acids. In DNA, the CDR3 is TGTGCCAGCAGTTATAGGCCAAGCATGAACACTGAAGCTTTCTTT. Its translation is CASSYRPSMNTEAFF.

A few counts support this clonotype. The chain joins TRBV28 to TRBJ1-1; no definite D call. CDR1 and CDR2 from the germline V gene are MDHEN and SYDVKM. The ends were cut back, 8 bases at V and 0 bases at J, with 13 bases in the middle. CDR3 length: 14 amino acids. The CDR3 spells CASYLGGMNTEAFF. For the CDR3, the DNA is TGTGCCAGCTACCTTGGAGGGATGAACACTGAAGCTTTCTTT.

The chain employs TRBV9 and TRBJ2-6, with D perhaps matching TRBD2 (5 bases). The CDR3 length is 20 residues. V was cut by 2 bases and J by 0 bases, with 21 bases left in between. The germline V gene has CDR1 SGDLS and CDR2 YYNGEE. The CDR3 protein is CASSVSRGGLKTSGANVLTF. The CDR3 nucleotides are TGTGCCAGCAGCGTTAGCCGCGGAGGACTCAAGACCTCTGGGGCCAACGTCCTGACTTTC.

The V and J genes are TRBV25-1 and TRBJ2-5; 8 nucleotides match TRBD1. CDR1 and CDR2 from the germline V gene are MGHDK and SYGVNS. This CDR3 region has 13 residues. After removal of 6 bases from V and 5 bases from J, the junction contained 5 bases not matched to a gene. The CDR3, as DNA: TGTGCCAGCAGACAGGGGGATGGGGAGACCCAGTACTTC. It yields the protein CASRQGDGETQYF.

At least ten counts were recorded for this clonotype. The chain has TRBV10-2 and TRBJ2-2, with TRBD2 matching 11 bases. With 9 bases clipped from V and 5 bases from J, the junction kept 8 bases outside the gene matches. CDR1 and CDR2 (germline): WSHSY, SAAADI. This CDR3 is built from 15 residues. CDR3 nucleotides: TGCGCCAGTAGAAGGGGGACTAGCGGAACCGGGGAGCTGTTTTTT. Amino acid sequence: CASRRGTSGTGELFF.

This clonotype showed up just a few times. The V gene is TRBV28, the J gene TRBJ2-6, with D perhaps matching TRBD2 (6 bases). In germline, CDR1 is MDHEN, CDR2 SYDVKM. Trimming left V 5 bases short and J 2 bases short, with 13 bases between. CDR3 length: 16 residues. CDR3 sequence: CASSRPGGAGANVLTF. The CDR3 DNA follows: TGTGCCAGCAGTCGCCCCGGGGGAGCTGGGGCCAACGTCCTGACTTTC. The full variable domain, completed using reference TRBV28 and TRBJ2-6, is DVKVTQSSRYLVKRTGEKVFLECVQDMDHENMFWYRQDPGLGLRLIYFSYDVKMKEKGDIPEGYSVSREKKERFSLILESASTNQTSMYLCASSRPGGAGANVLTFGAGSRLTVL.

The sample holds many counts of this clonotype. The gene calls are TRBV25-1 and TRBJ2-5; tentatively, D is TRBD2 (5 bases). Per germline, CDR1 MGHDK and CDR2 SYGVNS. The CDR3 runs 16 residues. The V end lost 1 base, the J end lost 4 bases, and 16 bases lay between the germline ends. CDR3 protein: CASSEWRGSRRETQYF. The CDR3 DNA reads TGTGCCAGCAGTGAATGGAGAGGGAGCAGGCGAGAGACCCAGTACTTC.

The chain has TRBV15 and TRBJ2-7; 9 positions match TRBD1. The germline gives CDR1 LNHNV, CDR2 YYDKDF (reference sequence). The CDR3 contains 15 residues. The trim removed 3 bases at V and 5 bases at J, leaving 8 bases unmatched. Written as DNA, the CDR3 is TGTGCCACCAGCAGCCCGGGACAGGGTAAGCACGAGCAGTACTTC. It codes for CATSSPGQGKHEQYF.

The CDR3 spells CASSSPGSVDEKLFF. CDR3 in DNA: TGTGCCAGCAGCTCCCCGGGAAGTGTGGATGAAAAACTGTTTTTT. This chain joins TRBV7-9 and TRBJ1-4, with D uncertain. Per germline, CDR1 SEHNR and CDR2 FQNEAQ (reference sequence). With 4 bases removed from V and 6 bases from J, the gap between germline ends came to 15 bases. This CDR3 is 15 amino acids long.

V usage is TRBV10-2 and J usage is TRBJ1-2; D unresolved. Trimming took off 10 bases at V and 2 bases at J, with 11 bases between the two ends. Germline V gene sequence: CDR1 WSHSY, CDR2 SAAADI. The CDR3 spans 12 residues. This CDR3 reads CATTRENYGYTF. As DNA, the CDR3 is TGCGCCACCACAAGGGAGAACTATGGCTACACCTTC.

V usage is TRBV20-1 and J usage is TRBJ2-2; TRBD2 matches at 9 bases. Losses at the gene ends were 3 bases for V and 0 bases for J; bases not matched to a gene: 5. The germline CDR1 and CDR2 sequences are DFQATT and SNEGSKA (reference sequence). The CDR3 runs 16 residues. The CDR3 protein is CSARLAGLPNTGELFF. CDR3 DNA sequence: TGCAGTGCTAGGCTAGCGGGGCTTCCGAACACCGGGGAGCTGTTTTTT.

The chain carries TRBV10-3 and TRBJ1-1; 9 bases line up with TRBD1. Germline loops: CDR1 ENHRY, CDR2 SYGVKD. The V gene end was trimmed by 4 bases and the J gene end by 1 base; junction bases not matched to a gene: 1. CDR3 length: 14 amino acids. The CDR3 loop reads CAISGQGENTEAFF. The CDR3 bases are TGTGCCATCAGTGGACAGGGGGAGAACACTGAAGCTTTCTTT.

A note on this clonotype: The CDR3 end shows no conserved phenylalanine or tryptophan, and so a read error is likely. No DNA is shown, since the ends of the CDR3 on it are uncertain; the CDR3 is the one TCRdb lists. This chain connects TRBV12-3 or TRBV12-4 to TRBJ1-5; TRBD1 was called by the table and not checked on the DNA. The CDR3 has 10 residues if both end residues are counted. This CDR3 reads CASSSGQGAL.

This clonotype showed up many times. The chain recombines TRBV7-9 with TRBJ1-2; TRBD1 matches at 7 bases. J was trimmed by 4 bases and V by 4 bases; bases with no gene match: 6. The CDR3 totals 14 residues. Germline assignment: CDR1 SEHNR and CDR2 FQNEAQ (reference sequence). The CDR3 region is CASSSKDRSYGYTF. CDR3 sequence (DNA): TGTGCCAGCAGCTCCAAGGACAGGAGCTATGGCTACACCTTC.

This clonotype was picked up many times. The J gene is TRBJ2-7, the V gene TRBV20-1; D tentatively reads TRBD1 or TRBD2 (5 bases each). Trimming took off 6 bases at V and 3 bases at J, with 24 bases between the two ends. The CDR3 totals 16 residues. The germline V gene has CDR1 DFQATT and CDR2 SNEGSKA (reference sequence). The CDR3 DNA reads as TGCAGTGCCAGTAATTGGAAGGGGCTAGGAGGCTACGAGCAGTACTTC. It codes for CSASNWKGLGGYEQYF.

This clonotype showed up just a few times. J is TRBJ2-7 and V is TRBV10-3; 9 bases align to TRBD2. Germline CDR1 ENHRY, CDR2 SYGVKD. V gave up 0 bases and J gave up 2 bases; unmatched junction bases: 8. The CDR3 consists of 17 residues. CDR3 nucleotides: TGTGCCATCAGTGAGTCGGCTAGCGGGACCCACCCCTACGAGCAGTACTTC. Translating gives CAISESASGTHPYEQYF.

This clonotype occurred many times. J is TRBJ2-5 and V is TRBV5-1; no reliable D call. The CDR3 extends over 14 amino acids. Looked up from germline, CDR1 is SGHRS and CDR2 is YFSETQ. The V end was cut by 0 bases, the J end by 1 base, with 7 bases between. CDR3 region: CASSLAYSQETQYF. CDR3 DNA: TGCGCCAGCAGCTTGGCTTACAGCCAAGAGACCCAGTACTTC.

This clonotype was counted many times. The chain recombines TRBV4-1 with TRBJ1-6, with 8 bases fitting TRBD1. This CDR3 contains 17 residues. Germline lookup yields CDR1 MGHRA and CDR2 YSYEKL. V lost 4 bases, J lost 8 bases, and 13 bases stayed unmatched. Here the CDR3 reads CASSLQRRGQGYSPLHF. The CDR3 nucleotides read TGCGCCAGCAGCCTCCAAAGGCGAGGACAGGGATATTCACCCCTCCACTTT.

The CDR3 DNA reads TGTGCCAGCAGCCCTCGCCTAGCGGGGCTAGATACGCAGTATTTT. Protein product: CASSPRLAGLDTQYF. V usage is TRBV9 and J usage is TRBJ2-3; TRBD2 matches at 9 bases. CDR1 is SGDLS and CDR2 is YYNGEE in the germline V gene. The ends lost 4 bases at V and 5 bases at J; junction bases unmatched: 8. The CDR3 runs to 15 residues.

This clonotype showed up just a few times. The J gene is TRBJ1-1, the V gene TRBV14, with D unresolved. This CDR3 region has 13 residues. Germline CDR1 and CDR2: SGHDN and FVKESK. Trimming pared 4 bases from V and 1 base from J, leaving 7 bases between. The chain's CDR3 is CASSLWQNTEAFF. CDR3 in DNA: TGTGCCAGCAGCCTTTGGCAGAACACTGAAGCTTTCTTT.

Of note for this clonotype: Germline and junction disagree at one end, which may indicate a read error. V is TRBV29-1 and J is TRBJ2-2, with TRBD1 matching 10 bases. The CDR3 consists of 14 residues. In germline, CDR1 is SQVTM, CDR2 ANQGSEA. CDR3 sequence (DNA): TGCAGCGCCCAGGGACAGGGGAACACCGGGGAGCTGTCTTGG. It yields the protein CSAQGQGNTGELSW.

This clonotype came up many times. The chain employs TRBV5-6 and TRBJ1-2; D gene uncertain. Per the germline V gene, CDR1 is SGHDT and CDR2 is YYEEEE. The CDR3 is 13 amino acids. Trimming pared 4 bases from V and 3 bases from J, leaving 10 bases between. The CDR3 DNA sequence: TGTGCCAGCAGCGCCGGCGGGGACTATGGCTACACCTTC. Encoded protein: CASSAGGDYGYTF.

Points on this clonotype: The junction and the germline gene differ at one end; a read error may be behind it. V is TRBV10-2 and J is TRBJ1-2; the match to TRBD1 covers 7 bases. CDR3 length equals 14 residues. CDR1 and CDR2 from the germline V gene are WSHSY and SAAADI. CDR3 DNA sequence: TGCACCAGCAGCCAAGGGACAGCTAACTATGGCTACACCTTC. Protein sequence: CTSSQGTANYGYTF.